This paragraph covers one T cell receptor beta chain sequence. The source of the sample is a study of control samples from healthy donors and cancer patients. V lost 1 base and J lost 3; bases outside the gene matches: 11. Germline V CDR1 and CDR2: MGHRA, YSYEKL. CDR3 size: 19 residues. Generated by immunoSEQ multiplex PCR, the TCRdb table keeps only in-frame clones and is missing some. The sample carries about 85,000 clones, 85% to 90% recorded once. The specimen sequenced was blood. This clonotype was sampled from a woman in her sixties in good health. V is TRBV4-1 and J is TRBJ2-2; TRBD2 aligns across 10 bases. DNA for the CDR3: TGCGCCAGCAGCCAAGGGTCTAGCGGGGGCCGCCGGTACACCGGGGAGCTGTTTTTT. Translated: CASSQGSSGGRRYTGELFF.